The entry below describes one T cell receptor (beta chain). The data belong to a study of regulatory dendritic cells for organ transplantation. Losses at the gene ends were 0 bases for V and 7 bases for J; bases not matched to a gene: 6. Germline values: CDR1 LGHNA, CDR2 YNFKEQ. The CDR3 loop spans 17 amino acids. The data were produced by immunoSEQ multiplex PCR, yet TCRdb's version contains in-frame clones alone and is incomplete. The data show approximately 19,000 clones, 74% seen once. The gene calls are TRBV4-2 and TRBJ1-6, with 10 positions matching TRBD1. What was sequenced was memory CD4+ T cells from blood. Subset denoted: CD45RO+ memory T cells. The clonotype originates from a human donor in good health. The CDR3 DNA is TGTGCCAGCAGCCAAGATTGGGGACAGGGGATGAATTCACCCCTCCACTTT. It translates to CASSQDWGQGMNSPLHF.